Listed here are 10 T cell receptor beta chains from one sample, sequenced in a study of T cell responses to AZD1222 COVID-19 vaccine. TCRdb's table, derived via immunoSEQ multiplex PCR, lists solely in-frame clones and lacks some. Of 45,000 to 60,000 clones in the sample, 70% to 90% are singletons; the top ten hold around 4%. The material was peripheral blood, obtained on day 0 of AZD1222 vaccination. The receptors originated from an adult in good health.

This rearrangement joins TRBV18 to TRBJ2-2; TRBD1 aligns across 9 bases. V gave up 6 bases and J gave up 7 bases; unmatched junction bases: 9. Germline CDR1 KGHSH, CDR2 LQKENI. This CDR3 has 15 amino acids. In DNA form, the CDR3 reads TGTGCCAGCTCCCTGGGACAGGGCGGAATCGGGGAGCTGTTTTTT. This gives the protein CASSLGQGGIGELFF.

The chain joins TRBV18 to TRBJ1-1, with D maybe TRBD1 (5 bases). Trimming removed 1 base at V and 1 base at J, with 13 bases between. Per germline, CDR1 KGHSH and CDR2 LQKENI. The CDR3 runs 16 residues. The chain's CDR3 is CASSPLISGWNTEAFF. The CDR3 nucleotides read TGTGCCAGCTCACCACTTATTTCAGGGTGGAACACTGAAGCTTTCTTT.

The rearrangement uses TRBV11-2 and TRBJ2-7; 7 bases fit TRBD1. V lost 5 bases and J lost 3; bases outside the gene matches: 4. The germline V gene has CDR1 SGHAT and CDR2 FQNNGV. The CDR3 length is 13 residues. The CDR3 DNA sequence: TGTGCCAGCAGCCAGGGACAGCTCTACGAGCAGTACTTC. Translation: CASSQGQLYEQYF.

The V and J genes are TRBV20-1 and TRBJ1-5; perhaps TRBD1 as D (5 bases). Trimming stripped 3 bases from V and 6 bases from J, with 15 bases between. Germline CDR1 and CDR2: DFQATT and SNEGSKA (reference sequence). The CDR3 is made up of 14 amino acids. This chain's CDR3 is CSASGQGFGQPQHF. Here the CDR3 DNA reads TGCAGTGCTAGTGGCCAGGGCTTCGGTCAGCCCCAGCATTTT.

This clone was detected only once. This chain uses TRBV6-5 with TRBJ2-1, with 12 bases identical to TRBD2. This CDR3 is 15 amino acids long. V shed 3 bases, J shed 10 bases, and the junction held 7 bases outside the gene matches. Germline CDR1 is MNHEY and CDR2 is SVGAGI. The CDR3 coding sequence is TGTGCCAGCAGTTATGCTAGCGGGGGGGTAGAGGAGCAGTTCTTC. Translation gives CASSYASGGVEEQFF.

The chain has TRBV29-1 and TRBJ2-1; no firm D call. CDR1 and CDR2 from the germline V gene are SQVTM and ANQGSEA. The CDR3 covers 13 residues. Trimming stripped 3 bases from V and 8 bases from J, with 14 bases between. The CDR3 reads CSVEDAAVDEQFF. The CDR3 DNA reads TGCAGCGTTGAGGACGCCGCCGTGGATGAGCAGTTCTTC.

The chain joins TRBV11-2 to TRBJ2-7, with D unresolved. Trimming removed 3 bases from V and 0 bases from J, with 0 bases in between. CDR3 size: 11 residues. In germline, CDR1 is SGHAT, CDR2 FQNNGV. CDR3 in amino acids: CASSFSYEQYF. The CDR3 bases are TGTGCCAGCAGCTTCTCCTACGAGCAGTACTTC.

The chain uses TRBV2 and TRBJ2-1; no firm D call. The CDR3 sequence is 14 residues long. V lost 6 bases and J lost 2, with 11 bases in between. The germline gives CDR1 SNHLY, CDR2 FYNNEI. CDR3 nucleotides: TGTGCCAGCAGCCTTGCCAGCACCTACAATGAGCAGTTCTTC. It codes for CASSLASTYNEQFF.

The genes are TRBV6-2 or TRBV6-3 and TRBJ2-7; possible D gene TRBD2, 6 bases. Trimming pared 1 base from V and 1 base from J, leaving 11 bases between. The V gene's germline CDR1 is MNHEY and CDR2 SVGEGT. The CDR3 spans 15 residues. CDR3 in DNA: TGTGCCAGCAGTTACTTTGCGGGACCTTCCTACGAGCAGTACTTC. Its protein is CASSYFAGPSYEQYF.

The chain carries TRBV10-3 and TRBJ1-2; unclear D gene. V was trimmed by 4 bases and J by 2 bases, leaving 8 bases between them. The CDR3 extends over 13 amino acids. Germline V gene sequence: CDR1 ENHRY, CDR2 SYGVKD. The CDR3 spells CAISGRRNYGYTF. The CDR3 DNA reads as TGTGCCATCAGTGGGCGGCGGAACTATGGCTACACCTTC.